A single sample is the source of the 27 T cell receptor beta chains below, sequenced in a study of shared clonotypes between healthy human individuals. Repertoires were generated with immunoSEQ multiplex PCR, while TCRdb's copy carries only in-frame clones and drops some. The sample records under 1,900,000 clones, about 98.5% being singletons. The sample was naive CD4+ T cells sorted from blood. Subset denoted: CD45RA+ positively selected. These receptors were collected from a man aged 30 to 45 in good health.

In regard to this clone: Other DNA sequences of this sample code for an identical CDR3. The chain employs TRBV29-1 and TRBJ2-5; 8 bases match TRBD1. CDR1 and CDR2 from the germline V gene are SQVTM and ANQGSEA. V lost 7 bases to trimming and J lost 4 bases; unmatched junction nucleotides: 5. This CDR3 is 12 amino acids long. The CDR3 DNA follows: TGCAGCGCCGGGACAGGTGGAGAGACCCAGTACTTC. Its protein is CSAGTGGETQYF.

This sequence joins TRBV5-8 and TRBJ1-4; D might be TRBD1 (5 bases). This CDR3 is built from 15 residues. V lost 1 base and J lost 5, with 12 bases in between. Germline assignment: CDR1 SGHTS and CDR2 YDEGEE. The CDR3 loop reads CASSLFGARNEKLFF. CDR3 coding DNA: TGTGCCAGCAGCTTGTTTGGGGCGAGAAATGAAAAACTGTTTTTT.

DNA of the CDR3: TGCGCCAGCAGCCAAGATTCGGTGGGACACACCTACGAGCAGTACTTC. This encodes CASSQDSVGHTYEQYF. The chain uses TRBV4-3 and TRBJ2-7; tentatively, D is TRBD1 (6 bases). V was pared by 0 bases and J by 2 bases, with 14 bases between. The CDR3 runs to 16 residues. CDR1 is LGHNA and CDR2 is YSLEER in the germline V gene.

This rearrangement joins TRBV6-5 to TRBJ2-5; D might be TRBD2 (5 bases). V lost 0 bases to trimming and J lost 4 bases, with 9 bases between them. This CDR3 has 14 amino acids. Per germline, CDR1 MNHEY and CDR2 SVGAGI. CDR3 in amino acids: CASSYSGVPETQYF. CDR3 nucleotides: TGTGCCAGCAGTTACTCCGGGGTACCAGAGACCCAGTACTTC.

Here the CDR3 DNA reads TGTGCCAGCAGCTTAAGACAGGGTGGCACTGAAGCTTTCTTT. Protein product: CASSLRQGGTEAFF. The chain carries TRBV7-9 and TRBJ1-1, with 7 bases lining up with TRBD1. This CDR3 is 14 amino acids long. Germline trimming cut 2 bases from V and 4 bases from J; bases unmatched to any gene: 4. Germline loops: CDR1 SEHNR, CDR2 FQNEAQ (reference sequence).

This clone was recorded once. The chain combines TRBV2 with TRBJ2-7, with 8 positions matching TRBD2. Germline V gives CDR1 SNHLY, CDR2 FYNNEI. The ends lost 6 bases at V and 4 bases at J; junction bases unmatched: 17. The CDR3 is 17 amino acids. The CDR3 bases are TGTGCCAGCAGCTTAAGCGGGAGATTTCTCCTAGATTACGAGCAGTACTTC. This sequence encodes CASSLSGRFLLDYEQYF.

This clone was detected once. This chain links TRBV4-1 with TRBJ2-2; TRBD2 matches at 15 bases. Germline loops: CDR1 MGHRA, CDR2 YSYEKL. The CDR3 is 21 amino acids. The V gene end was trimmed by 3 bases and the J gene end by 3 bases; junction bases not matched to a gene: 14. The CDR3 is CASSHLRGGLAGGRDTGELFF. Written as DNA, the CDR3 is TGCGCCAGCAGCCACCTCCGGGGGGGACTAGCGGGAGGCCGTGACACCGGGGAGCTGTTTTTT.

This chain's CDR3 is CASRWGNTEAFF. CDR3 DNA: TGTGCCAGCAGGTGGGGGAACACTGAAGCTTTCTTT. V is TRBV6-1 and J is TRBJ1-1; D is unresolved. Looked up from germline, CDR1 is MNHNS and CDR2 is SASEGT. V gave up 6 bases and J gave up 1 base, with 6 bases separating them. CDR3 size: 12 residues.

V usage is TRBV18 and J usage is TRBJ2-1; D is undetermined. Germline V gene sequence: CDR1 KGHSH, CDR2 LQKENI. This CDR3 comprises 14 residues. V was cut by 3 bases and J by 5 bases, with 11 bases left in between. Written as DNA, the CDR3 is TGTGCCAGCTCACCCCAACTCGTCGACAATGAGCAGTTCTTC. Its translation: CASSPQLVDNEQFF. Looking up the rest from reference TRBV18 and TRBJ2-1 gives the full variable domain: NAGVMQNPRHLVRRRGQEARLRCSPMKGHSHVYWYRQLPEEGLKFMVYLQKENIIDESGMPKERFSAEFPKEGPSILRIQQVVRGDSAAYFCASSPQLVDNEQFFGPGTRLTVL.

This chain connects TRBV7-9 to TRBJ1-1; TRBD1 might be the D (6 bases). V gave up 3 bases and J gave up 0 bases, with 8 bases separating them. Germline values: CDR1 SEHNR, CDR2 FQNEAQ (reference sequence). This CDR3 has 14 amino acids. Here the CDR3 reads CASSFHRVNTEAFF. The CDR3 coding sequence is TGTGCCAGCAGCTTTCACAGGGTGAACACTGAAGCTTTCTTT.

DNA for the CDR3: TGTGCCAGCAGCGGGACAGCCAAAAATCAGCCCCAGCATTTT. This encodes CASSGTAKNQPQHF. The V and J genes are TRBV5-5 and TRBJ1-5; 7 nucleotides line up with TRBD1. The junction had 5 bases not matched to a gene; V was cut back by 4 bases and J by 4 bases. The CDR3 is 14 residues long. In germline, CDR1 is SGHKS, CDR2 YYEKEE (reference sequence).

V is TRBV23-1 and J is TRBJ2-7, with 10 bases matching TRBD1. TRBV23-1 falls under the ORF class, with uncertain function. V lost 2 bases, J lost 2 bases, and 12 bases stayed unmatched. This CDR3 has 18 residues. The CDR3 bases are TGCGCCAGCAGTCAAGGGAGGGCGTGGGGGACAGGGGCCTACGAGCAGTACTTC. It encodes CASSQGRAWGTGAYEQYF.

The V gene is TRBV5-4, the J gene TRBJ2-7; D ambiguous. The CDR3 has 12 residues. Trimming removed 2 bases at V and 6 bases at J, with 9 bases between. Germline lookup yields CDR1 SGHNT and CDR2 YYREEE (reference sequence). CDR3: CASSFSRAEQYF. In nucleotides, the CDR3 is TGTGCCAGCAGCTTTTCCCGTGCCGAGCAGTACTTC. The full variable domain, with the rest looked up from reference TRBV5-4 and TRBJ2-7, is ETGVTQSPTHLIKTRGQQVTLRCSSQSGHNTVSWYQQALGQGPQFIFQYYREEENGRGNFPPRFSGLQFPNYSSELNVNALELDDSALYLCASSFSRAEQYFGPGTRLTVT.

The chain joins TRBV19 to TRBJ2-1; no clear D. The CDR3 covers 13 residues. CDR1 is LNHDA, CDR2 SQIVND, per germline (reference sequence). V was shortened by 2 bases and J by 5 bases, with 7 bases between the two germline ends. The CDR3, as DNA: TGTGCCAGTAGTATAAAACAGAACAATGAGCAGTTCTTC. Translating it yields CASSIKQNNEQFF.

V gene TRBV5-1 combines with J gene TRBJ2-5, with D possibly TRBD2 on 6 matching bases. The CDR3 has 15 amino acids. Germline-derived CDR1 and CDR2 are SGHRS and YFSETQ. The ends were cut back, 0 bases at V and 4 bases at J, with 13 bases in the middle. The CDR3 loop is CASSLETGVGETQYF. The CDR3 DNA is TGCGCCAGCAGCTTGGAAACGGGAGTTGGAGAGACCCAGTACTTC. The whole variable domain, remainder taken from reference TRBV5-1 and TRBJ2-5, is KAGVTQTPRYLIKTRGQQVTLSCSPISGHRSVSWYQQTPGQGLQFLFEYFSETQRNKGNFPGRFSGRQFSNSRSEMNVSTLELGDSALYLCASSLETGVGETQYFGPGTRLLVL.

The V call is TRBV7-8, the J call TRBJ2-3, with D maybe TRBD2 (6 bases). CDR1 is SGHVS and CDR2 is FQNEAQ in the germline V gene. The CDR3 runs 15 residues. Trimming removed 5 bases at V and 1 base at J, with 13 bases between. The CDR3 DNA is TGTGCCAGCAGCCCGTTAGCGGAACGCACAGATACGCAGTATTTT. Residues: CASSPLAERTDTQYF.

Notes on this clone: The sample has other DNA sequences that encode this CDR3 too. This rearrangement joins TRBV5-1 to TRBJ2-7; maybe TRBD2 (6 bases). The CDR3 sequence is 13 residues long. Germline lookup yields CDR1 SGHRS and CDR2 YFSETQ. The V and J ends lost 4 bases and 5 bases respectively, with 13 bases between them. The CDR3 reads CASSRDGSDEQYF. The CDR3 DNA reads as TGCGCCAGCAGCAGGGACGGGAGTGACGAGCAGTACTTC.

The chain couples TRBV7-2 to TRBJ2-7; no clear D. Germline lookup yields CDR1 SGHTA and CDR2 FQGNSA. The CDR3 is made up of 13 amino acids. The V and J ends lost 10 bases and 6 bases respectively, with 19 bases between them. This CDR3 is CATAQEQFIEQYF. The CDR3, as DNA: TGTGCCACCGCTCAGGAGCAGTTCATCGAGCAGTACTTC.

The genes are TRBV7-2 and TRBJ2-3; 7 bases agree with TRBD2. Germline CDR1 is SGHTA and CDR2 is FQGNSA. The CDR3 covers 17 residues. Trimming at V came to 5 bases and at J to 1 base, leaving 12 bases not matched to a gene. This CDR3 is CASSLRTGTTGTDTQYF. In DNA form, the CDR3 reads TGTGCCAGCAGCCTCCGGACCGGGACTACGGGCACAGATACGCAGTATTTT.

The chain has TRBV19 and TRBJ2-5; D call uncertain. The CDR3 consists of 13 residues. V lost 3 bases to trimming and J lost 1 base, with 6 bases between them. The germline V gene encodes CDR1 LNHDA and CDR2 SQIVND (reference sequence). As DNA, the CDR3 is TGTGCCAGTAGTATCTTGATCCAAGAGACCCAGTACTTC. It is translated as CASSILIQETQYF.

This chain uses TRBV7-9 with TRBJ1-4; 8 nucleotides line up with TRBD1. J was trimmed by 8 bases and V by 1 base; bases with no gene match: 3. Looked up from germline, CDR1 is SEHNR and CDR2 is FQNEAQ (reference sequence). The CDR3 totals 14 residues. The CDR3 reads CASSLVTGGEKLFF. The CDR3 bases are TGTGCCAGCAGCTTAGTCACAGGGGGGGAAAAACTGTTTTTT.

V and J are TRBV2 and TRBJ2-7, with TRBD2 matching over 7 bases. The germline V gene has CDR1 SNHLY and CDR2 FYNNEI. The V and J ends lost 6 bases and 8 bases, in that order; junction bases with no gene match: 16. The CDR3 is 15 amino acids. The CDR3 DNA reads as TGTGCCAGCAGGACGCCCCGGGAGGCCGGTACCAAGCAGTACTTC. As protein: CASRTPREAGTKQYF. The entire variable domain, with the rest obtained from reference TRBV2 and TRBJ2-7, is as follows: EPEVTQTPSHQVTQMGQEVILRCVPISNHLYFYWYRQILGQKVEFLVSFYNNEISEKSEIFDDQFSVERPDGSNFTLKIRSTKLEDSAMYFCASRTPREAGTKQYFGPGTRLTVT.

The rearrangement joins TRBV7-8 to TRBJ2-1; D tentatively reads TRBD1 or TRBD2 (6 bases each). The germline V gene has CDR1 SGHVS and CDR2 FQNEAQ. Between the trimmed V and J ends, which lost 5 bases and 5 bases, there was a span of 19 bases. The CDR3 is made up of 16 amino acids. In DNA form, the CDR3 reads TGTGCCAGCAGCCCGATTAGGGGGGTCTTTAACAATGAGCAGTTCTTC. It encodes CASSPIRGVFNNEQFF.

This chain connects TRBV14 to TRBJ2-7; 8 bases are a match to TRBD1. The CDR3 is made up of 16 amino acids. V shed 0 bases and J 4 bases; nucleotides not matched to a gene: 8. Germline V CDR1 and CDR2: SGHDN, FVKESK. The CDR3 DNA is TGTGCCAGCAGCCAAGATCCGTGGACAGGGACTTACGAGCAGTACTTC. Amino acid sequence: CASSQDPWTGTYEQYF.

This clone appeared once. This chain connects TRBV5-1 to TRBJ1-1; 11 nucleotides agree with TRBD1. The length of the CDR3 is 14 residues. Germline CDR1 SGHRS, CDR2 YFSETQ. V trimming: 4 bases; J trimming: 5 bases; junction bases outside the gene matches: 4. This CDR3 is CASSIGTGGTEAFF. The CDR3 coding sequence is TGCGCCAGCAGCATCGGGACAGGGGGGACTGAAGCTTTCTTT.

In regard to this clone: This sample includes further DNA sequences coding for the same CDR3. This chain uses TRBV5-6 with TRBJ2-7; a possible D gene is TRBD2 (5 bases). The CDR3 is 11 residues long. In germline, CDR1 is SGHDT, CDR2 YYEEEE. Trimming stripped 0 bases from V and 7 bases from J, with 5 bases between. DNA for the CDR3: TGTGCCAGCAGCTTGGGCGGGGAGCAGTACTTC. Translation gives CASSLGGEQYF. Looking up the rest from reference TRBV5-6 and TRBJ2-7 gives the full variable domain: DAGVTQSPTHLIKTRGQQVTLRCSPKSGHDTVSWYQQALGQGPQFIFQYYEEEERQRGNFPDRFSGHQFPNYSSELNVNALLLGDSALYLCASSLGGEQYFGPGTRLTVT.

With regard to this clone: At the DNA level, this CDR3 is encoded by other sequences in the same sample as well. This chain joins TRBV5-1 and TRBJ2-3; a possible D gene is TRBD2 (6 bases). Deletions cut 4 bases from V and 0 bases from J, with 9 bases between. The CDR3 has 14 residues. CDR1 is SGHRS and CDR2 is YFSETQ in the germline V gene. This CDR3 is CASSPGASTDTQYF. CDR3 in DNA: TGCGCCAGCAGCCCGGGAGCTAGCACAGATACGCAGTATTTT.